The clone carrying this T cell receptor (beta chain) was counted at least ten times. Antigen unknown. This related bone marrow graft donor gave peripheral blood on the day of marrow donation. Assay used: immunoSEQ multiplex PCR; TCRdb lists only in-frame clones, some missing. The sample has about 37,000 clones, none seen only once; the top ten hold 5.9%. The record originates from a study of T cells after posttransplantation cyclophosphamide. Points from the study as a whole: Recipient CMV seropositivity and CMV reactivation strongly tracked TRB clonality. Later post-transplant blood repertoires were often dominated by donor CD8+ memory clones. TRB overlap between skin or GI tissue T cells and blood was limited.

The CDR3 spans 15 residues. V lost 4 bases, J lost 8 bases, and 10 bases stayed unmatched. Germline loops: CDR1 MRHNA, CDR2 SNTAGT. This clonotype originated in a man aged 25-45 years in good health and a related stem cell transplant donor. Sequenced input: PBMCs. The rearrangement uses TRBV6-4 and TRBJ2-1, with 8 bases aligning to TRBD2. The CDR3 nucleotides read TGTGCCAGCAGTGCATTAGGCGGGGGGCAGGATGAGCAGTTCTTC. It translates to CASSALGGGQDEQFF.